Listed below are T cell receptor beta chains from one sample, sequenced in a study of T cell responses to AZD1222 COVID-19 vaccine. Sequencing used immunoSEQ multiplex PCR; TCRdb keeps in-frame clones, though not all of them. This table has fewer than 85,000 clones, 80% to 90% appearing once. Sequenced here: peripheral blood, sampled 28 days after the second AZD1222 dose. These receptors originate from an adult who received the AZD1222 COVID-19 vaccine. CDR3s leave out the opening cysteine and the closing phenylalanine or tryptophan.

>TRBV18|TRBJ2-2
ASSGLARNTGELF
>TRBV6-5|TRBJ1-1
ASSYSEWVFNTEAF
>TRBV10-3|TRBJ1-5
AISEDGGQGSQPQH
>TRBV4-2|TRBJ1-2
ASSQVGQGAPYGYT
>TRBV19|TRBJ1-2
ASRNGQAANYGYT
>TRBV27|TRBJ2-6
ASKLISGANVLT
>TRBV28|TRBJ1-6
ASSPAGGQGNSPLH
>TRBV5-1|TRBJ2-7
ASSFGGSYEQY
>TRBV4-2|TRBJ2-2
ASSQEGGREDGELF
>TRBV28|TRBJ1-1
ASSMVFVRAEAF
>TRBV7-2|TRBJ2-7
ASSLGTPSTGEQY
>TRBV5-1|TRBJ1-3
ASSLEGGISGNTIY
>TRBV13|TRBJ2-6
ASSPRGPSGANVLT
>TRBV12-5|TRBJ1-5
ASGLMGVGQPQH
>TRBV7-9|TRBJ1-5
ASSSGQQNQPQH
>TRBV7-8|TRBJ1-4
ASSLATGNEKLF
>TRBV7-2|TRBJ2-7
ASSLGRVYEQY
>TRBV21-1|TRBJ2-1
ASTTWGRTRRYNEQF
>TRBV29-1|TRBJ1-2
SVEPGPRGYT
>TRBV2|TRBJ1-1
ASRSDRNTEAF
>TRBV5-1|TRBJ2-3
ASSLMEGTDTQY
>TRBV11-2|TRBJ1-2
ASSSGLTNYGYT
>TRBV15|TRBJ2-4
ATSRDRSGSLAKNIQY
>TRBV5-4|TRBJ1-2
ASSPEYFSGRSYGYT
>TRBV5-1|TRBJ2-7
ASSLGWGPSSYEQY
>TRBV14|TRBJ1-1
ASSPNGYEAF
>TRBV7-2|TRBJ1-3
ASSLTSASSGNTIY
>TRBV30|TRBJ2-1
AWSTRWAGQSYNEQF
>TRBV5-4|TRBJ2-3
ASSLARLGPTQY
>TRBV18|TRBJ1-5
ASSLTRVRQPQH
>TRBV7-2|TRBJ2-2
ASSPLGGVPGELF
>TRBV7-2|TRBJ2-3
ASSLAVGDTQY
>TRBV5-1|TRBJ2-1
ASSLGAGEFGEQF
>TRBV10-3|TRBJ1-2
ASEDRANYGYT
>TRBV7-3|TRBJ2-5
ASSLTRDRGGTQY
>TRBV5-4|TRBJ2-7
ASSSSGGAAEQY
>TRBV6-5|TRBJ1-5
ASSGQGGQPQH
>TRBV30|TRBJ2-7
AWKAGRDYEQY
>TRBV12-3/TRBV12-4|TRBJ2-1
ASSAAGLNEQF
>TRBV9|TRBJ2-1
ASSVTGGFEQF
>TRBV7-8|TRBJ2-3
ASQFRGSTDTQY
>TRBV14|TRBJ1-2
ASSQEGGGYT
>TRBV3-1/TRBV3-2|TRBJ1-6
ASSSSGTYNSPLH
>TRBV7-8|TRBJ1-1
ASSSRRQVEAF
>TRBV7-9|TRBJ2-5
ASSLYFGTQETQY
>TRBV24-1|TRBJ2-5
ATESGTGGQETQY